These 27 T cell receptor beta chains share one sample of origin, sequenced in a study of shared clonotypes between healthy human individuals. Profiling relied on immunoSEQ multiplex PCR, and the TCRdb table lists in-frame clones only, not all of them. The data hold some 2 million clones, with just under 95% observed a single time. Naive CD8 cells comprised CD45RO-negative, CCR7-positively selected cells, excluding terminally differentiated effector memory CD45RA+ cells. Sequencing was performed on naive CD8+ T cells sorted from blood. These receptors all stem from a man between 18 and 29 years old in good health.

The chain joins TRBV6-6 to TRBJ2-1, with 7 bases identical to TRBD2. With 3 bases clipped from V and 5 bases from J, the junction kept 4 bases outside the gene matches. This CDR3 is built from 14 residues. Per germline, CDR1 MNHNY and CDR2 SVGAGI (reference sequence). The CDR3 is CASSYTAGNNEQFF. The CDR3 DNA reads as TGTGCCAGCAGTTATACAGCGGGAAACAATGAGCAGTTCTTC.

The chain joins TRBV6-5 to TRBJ2-7, with TRBD2 identical over 7 bases. The V gene end was trimmed by 6 bases and the J gene end by 2 bases; junction bases not matched to a gene: 7. The CDR3 consists of 14 residues. Germline-derived CDR1 and CDR2 are MNHEY and SVGAGI. The CDR3 DNA reads TGTGCCAGCAGCATTCTAGCGGAGGCCTACGAGCAGTACTTC. This encodes CASSILAEAYEQYF.

This chain uses TRBV23-1 with TRBJ2-7; D unclear. TRBV23-1 is an ORF; its function is uncertain. The CDR3 has 16 amino acids. Between the trimmed V and J ends, which lost 7 bases and 0 bases, there was a span of 19 bases. The CDR3 DNA sequence: TGCGCCAGCATCCGTCATGCCCCTTGGAGCTCCTACGAGCAGTACTTC. The encoded protein is CASIRHAPWSSYEQYF.

This chain joins TRBV11-2 and TRBJ1-1; TRBD1 matches 7 bases. The trim removed 3 bases at V and 6 bases at J, leaving 4 bases unmatched. The germline gives CDR1 SGHAT, CDR2 FQNNGV. This CDR3 contains 13 residues. The CDR3 loop reads CASSFTGEAEAFF. In DNA form, the CDR3 reads TGTGCCAGCAGCTTTACAGGGGAAGCTGAAGCTTTCTTT. The complete variable domain, with remaining parts taken from reference TRBV11-2 and TRBJ1-1, reads EAGVAQSPRYKIIEKRQSVAFWCNPISGHATLYWYQQILGQGPKLLIQFQNNGVVDDSQLPKDRFSAERLKGVDSTLKIQPAKLEDSAVYLCASSFTGEAEAFFGQGTRLTVV.

The rearrangement uses TRBV6-6 and TRBJ1-4; no clear D gene. The germline V gene encodes CDR1 MNHNY and CDR2 SVGAGI (reference sequence). Trimming took off 4 bases at V and 14 bases at J, with 11 bases between the two ends. CDR3 length: 11 amino acids. The CDR3: CASSWAEALFF. The CDR3 DNA reads as TGTGCCAGCAGTTGGGCCGAAGCGCTGTTTTTT.

The V call is TRBV7-9, the J call TRBJ2-7; 7 nucleotides align to TRBD1. With 5 bases clipped from V and 5 bases from J, the junction kept 6 bases outside the gene matches. Germline lookup yields CDR1 SEHNR and CDR2 FQNEAQ (reference sequence). This CDR3 region has 13 residues. CDR3 loop: CASSPPDRNEQYF. The CDR3 DNA reads as TGTGCCAGCAGCCCTCCGGACAGGAACGAGCAGTACTTC.

The J gene is TRBJ1-1, the V gene TRBV30; 9 positions match TRBD1. This CDR3 spans 12 amino acids. CDR1 and CDR2 from the germline V gene are GTSNPN and SVGIG (reference sequence). Losses at the gene ends were 8 bases for V and 0 bases for J; bases not matched to a gene: 1. CDR3 loop: CAGTGMNTEAFF. In DNA, the CDR3 is TGTGCCGGGACAGGGATGAACACTGAAGCTTTCTTT.

For this clone: The same CDR3 can be traced to other DNA sequences in this sample. This sequence joins TRBV4-3 and TRBJ2-7; 11 positions agree with TRBD2. Trimming cost V 1 base and J 3 bases; bases outside gene matches: 2. Germline-derived CDR1 and CDR2 are LGHNA and YSLEER. The CDR3 covers 15 residues. CDR3 sequence (DNA): TGCGCCAGCAGCCAAGGTCTAGCGGGAGGCTACGAGCAGTACTTC. This codes for CASSQGLAGGYEQYF.

The rearrangement links TRBV5-6 to TRBJ1-6; D not certain. Germline assignment: CDR1 SGHDT and CDR2 YYEEEE. CDR3 length: 16 residues. V gave up 2 bases and J gave up 7 bases, with 16 bases separating them. CDR3 in amino acids: CASSFGDTGFNSPLHF. DNA for the CDR3: TGTGCCAGCAGCTTCGGCGATACCGGGTTCAATTCACCCCTCCACTTT.

On this clone: Within the sample, other DNA sequences also encode this same CDR3. The chain joins TRBV11-2 to TRBJ1-2; D not certain. Germline V gives CDR1 SGHAT, CDR2 FQNNGV. Trimming took off 1 base at V and 5 bases at J, with 8 bases between the two ends. This CDR3 has 13 residues. CDR3 DNA: TGTGCCAGCAGCTTAGGTCAAGGGTATGGCTACACCTTC. Its translation is CASSLGQGYGYTF.

The chain links TRBV19 to TRBJ2-3; TRBD1 or TRBD2 may be the D gene (5 bases each). Trimming removed 0 bases at V and 2 bases at J, with 9 bases between. Per the germline V gene, CDR1 is LNHDA and CDR2 is SQIVND (reference sequence). The CDR3 runs to 15 residues. The CDR3 DNA follows: TGTGCCAGTAGTATAGATTCGGGACCCACAGATACGCAGTATTTT. Translating it yields CASSIDSGPTDTQYF.

About this clone: This specimen includes other DNA sequences encoding the same CDR3. The chain couples TRBV2 to TRBJ2-1; D call uncertain. The CDR3 spans 11 residues. Trimming left V 1 base short and J 9 bases short, with 4 bases between. In germline, CDR1 is SNHLY, CDR2 FYNNEI. The CDR3 here is CASSEGSEQFF. CDR3 nucleotide sequence: TGTGCCAGCAGTGAAGGGAGTGAGCAGTTCTTC.

The chain couples TRBV4-3 to TRBJ1-2, with no clear D. Deletions cut 3 bases from V and 4 bases from J, with 15 bases between. Germline V CDR1 and CDR2: LGHNA, YSLEER. This CDR3 region has 15 residues. CDR3 DNA: TGCGCCAGCAGCCAGCTGGGAACGGAAATCTATGGCTACACCTTC. This translates into CASSQLGTEIYGYTF.

The V gene is TRBV6-6, the J gene TRBJ1-1; D may be TRBD1 (5 bases). Germline V gene sequence: CDR1 MNHNY, CDR2 SVGAGI (reference sequence). The CDR3 spans 14 residues. The V and J ends lost 0 bases and 7 bases respectively, with 12 bases between them. CDR3 loop: CASSYSEGDVEAFF. The CDR3 nucleotides read TGTGCCAGCAGTTACTCCGAAGGGGACGTTGAAGCTTTCTTT.

The genes are TRBV13 and TRBJ2-1; D ambiguous. V lost 5 bases, J lost 4 bases, and 18 bases lay in between. CDR1 and CDR2 from the germline V gene are PRHDT and FYEKMQ (reference sequence). The CDR3 has 16 residues. The CDR3 bases are TGTGCCAGCAGCCCCGGTGGCCAGACGAGTTACAATGAGCAGTTCTTC. Translated, it gives CASSPGGQTSYNEQFF.

This clone came up a few times. J is TRBJ1-5 and V is TRBV21-1; TRBD1 is the table's D call and was not checked against the DNA. TRBV21-1 counts as a pseudogene. The CDR3 extends over 17 amino acids. The CDR3 DNA reads TGTGCCAGCAGCAATCCCCCGCTTTTGGAAGGGGATCAGCCCCAGCATTTT. It translates to CASSNPPLLEGDQPQHF.

The chain recombines TRBV11-2 with TRBJ2-7; D might be TRBD1 (6 bases). The CDR3 spans 14 residues. Germline V gene sequence: CDR1 SGHAT, CDR2 FQNNGV. Trimming removed 5 bases from V and 0 bases from J, with 11 bases in between. The CDR3 protein is CASSIQGLSYEQYF. The CDR3 region has the DNA TGTGCCAGCAGCATACAGGGCCTCTCCTACGAGCAGTACTTC.

This clone was picked up one time. The chain carries TRBV28 and TRBJ1-6; D possibly corresponds to TRBD1 (5 bases). CDR1 is MDHEN and CDR2 is SYDVKM in the germline V gene. Deletions cut 2 bases from V and 3 bases from J, with 20 bases between. The CDR3 covers 19 residues. Here the CDR3 reads CASSLGLGEQDHYNSPLHF. The CDR3 nucleotides read TGTGCCAGCAGTTTAGGCCTAGGGGAGCAAGATCACTATAATTCACCCCTCCACTTT.

The V and J genes are TRBV10-3 and TRBJ2-7; 12 nucleotides match TRBD1. Unmatched junction bases numbered 4, after V lost 8 bases and J lost 5 bases. The CDR3 extends over 13 amino acids. Looked up from germline, CDR1 is ENHRY and CDR2 is SYGVKD. CDR3 loop: CAIGDRGLHEQYF. In DNA, the CDR3 is TGTGCCATCGGGGACAGGGGGCTTCACGAGCAGTACTTC.

This clone was seen just once. This chain uses TRBV7-2 with TRBJ1-1, with 10 bases identical to TRBD1. This CDR3 spans 17 amino acids. Germline values: CDR1 SGHTA, CDR2 FQGNSA. J gave up 3 bases and V 8 bases, and 15 bases lay outside the gene matches. The DNA for the CDR3 is TGTGCCAGCCAATTATTCCCGGGACAGGGGCCCGACACTGAAGCTTTCTTT. This codes for CASQLFPGQGPDTEAFF.

The CDR3 spells CASSHPYRAQYF. CDR3 sequence (DNA): TGTGCCAGCAGTCACCCGTACAGGGCGCAGTACTTC. This chain connects TRBV28 to TRBJ2-7, with a possible D match to TRBD1 (6 bases). The CDR3 totals 12 residues. Per germline, CDR1 MDHEN and CDR2 SYDVKM. Trimming cost V 5 bases and J 9 bases, with 14 bases left between them.

The CDR3 DNA follows: TGTGCCAGCAGCTTAGACCTGACAGGGGGGAAGGATGGCTACACCTTC. Protein sequence: CASSLDLTGGKDGYTF. The chain employs TRBV7-9 and TRBJ1-2, with TRBD1 identical over 9 bases. The CDR3 has 16 residues. V was pared by 1 base and J by 6 bases, with 9 bases of the junction left unmatched. CDR1 SEHNR and CDR2 FQNEAQ come from the germline V gene (reference sequence).

This clone was seen only once. The J gene is TRBJ2-7, the V gene TRBV4-3, with TRBD2 identical over 8 bases. The V and J ends lost 2 bases and 0 bases, in that order; junction bases with no gene match: 12. This CDR3 spans 18 amino acids. The germline gives CDR1 LGHNA, CDR2 YSLEER. CDR3 DNA sequence: TGCGCCAGCAGCCAATCTTGGGGGCGGGAGGCCATCTCCTACGAGCAGTACTTC. Translation: CASSQSWGREAISYEQYF.

The chain carries TRBV14 and TRBJ2-7; no clear D gene. CDR3 length: 13 amino acids. The V and J ends lost 6 bases and 6 bases respectively, with 15 bases between them. Per the germline V gene, CDR1 is SGHDN and CDR2 is FVKESK. The CDR3 is CASSAWSSGEQYF. Here the CDR3 DNA reads TGTGCCAGCAGTGCTTGGAGCTCCGGCGAGCAGTACTTC.

The rearrangement links TRBV27 to TRBJ1-5; D not certain. Per the germline V gene, CDR1 is MNHEY and CDR2 is SMNVEV (reference sequence). This CDR3 is built from 13 residues. Trimming left V 7 bases short and J 2 bases short, with 9 bases between. The CDR3 protein is CASKVGGNQPQHF. The CDR3 nucleotides are TGTGCCAGCAAGGTGGGAGGCAATCAGCCCCAGCATTTT.

The chain is built from TRBV28 and TRBJ2-7; possibly TRBD1 for D (6 bases). Germline lookup yields CDR1 MDHEN and CDR2 SYDVKM. V dropped 4 bases and J dropped 2 bases, with 21 bases sitting between them. The CDR3 contains 17 residues. The CDR3 is CASSSLTQWTAPYEQYF. CDR3 sequence (DNA): TGTGCCAGCAGTTCCTTAACGCAATGGACAGCACCCTACGAGCAGTACTTC.

The chain uses TRBV5-6 and TRBJ2-5; D unclear. The CDR3 totals 15 residues. V lost 2 bases, J lost 2 bases, and 13 bases lay in between. Germline V gene sequence: CDR1 SGHDT, CDR2 YYEEEE. The DNA of the CDR3 is TGTGCCAGCAGCTTCTTTAGTTCGGGTCAAGAGACCCAGTACTTC. It yields the protein CASSFFSSGQETQYF.